These 30 T cell receptor beta chains originate from one sample sequenced in a study of T-cell memory formation after mild COVID-19. TCRdb ran MiXCR on the 5' RACE reads and lists one entry per CDR3 protein. The repertoire holds some 450,000 distinct CDR3 sequences, with roughly 20% as singletons. Sample: PBMCs or a T cell subset sorted from them (not recorded which). These receptors were taken from an adult woman who had mild COVID-19 (a few samples of this study predate the infection). Cell type and time point are not known.

The chain links TRBV14 to TRBJ2-2, with a tentative D call TRBD1 (6 bases). V lost 1 base to trimming and J lost 5 bases, with 8 bases between them. The CDR3 is made up of 14 amino acids. Germline V gives CDR1 SGHDN, CDR2 FVKESK. CDR3 nucleotide sequence: TGTGCCAGCAGCCAAGTTACAGGGACCGGGGAGCTGTTTTTT. This codes for CASSQVTGTGELFF.

The chain couples TRBV11-2 to TRBJ2-5, with D possibly being TRBD1 or TRBD2 (7 bases each). CDR1 SGHAT and CDR2 FQNNGV come from the germline V gene. Trimming took off 5 bases at V and 5 bases at J, with 27 bases between the two ends. The CDR3 spans 18 residues. The CDR3: CASSPRGAMTGRGETQYF. CDR3 sequence (DNA): TGTGCCAGCAGCCCCCGGGGGGCGATGACAGGGCGAGGGGAGACCCAGTACTTC.

This clonotype was seen only a few times. The chain couples TRBV3-1 to TRBJ2-1; D possibly matches TRBD1 or TRBD2 (5 bases each). Between the trimmed V and J ends, which lost 4 bases and 8 bases, there was a span of 12 bases. CDR1 is LGHDT and CDR2 is YNNKEL in the germline V gene (reference sequence). There are 13 residues in the CDR3. CDR3 region: CASSRDPHDEQFF. The CDR3 coding sequence is TGTGCCAGCAGCCGGGACCCGCACGATGAGCAGTTCTTC.

The rearrangement links TRBV4-1 to TRBJ2-7, with 8 nucleotides matching TRBD1. The germline V gene encodes CDR1 MGHRA and CDR2 YSYEKL. Trimming cost V 1 base and J 3 bases; bases outside gene matches: 11. CDR3 length equals 17 residues. As DNA, the CDR3 is TGCGCCAGCAGCCAAGTTCCTGTAGGACAGGGACACTACGAGCAGTACTTC. Protein sequence: CASSQVPVGQGHYEQYF.

The chain has TRBV5-1 and TRBJ2-4, with D possibly TRBD2 on 6 matching bases. CDR3 length: 16 residues. Germline V gene sequence: CDR1 SGHRS, CDR2 YFSETQ. V dropped 2 bases and J dropped 3 bases, with 15 bases sitting between them. CDR3 DNA: TGCGCCAGCAGCTTACCAGTGATCGGGGGCAAAAACATTCAGTACTTC. It specifies CASSLPVIGGKNIQYF.

The chain uses TRBV7-8 and TRBJ2-3; maybe TRBD2 (6 bases). Germline V lookup: CDR1 SGHVS, CDR2 FQNEAQ. The V and J ends lost 8 bases and 2 bases respectively, with 14 bases between them. The CDR3 runs 14 residues. The CDR3 is CASGTGEVTDTQYF. CDR3 bases: TGTGCCAGCGGGACGGGGGAGGTCACAGATACGCAGTATTTT.

The rearrangement joins TRBV24-1 to TRBJ2-1, with D possibly being TRBD1 (6 bases). The CDR3 is 15 amino acids. Trimming cost V 5 bases and J 7 bases, with 17 bases left between them. Germline-derived CDR1 and CDR2 are KGHDR and SFDVKD. Here the CDR3 reads CATSAPGHGTNEQFF. The CDR3, as DNA: TGTGCCACCAGTGCCCCGGGACACGGGACAAATGAGCAGTTCTTC.

This clonotype was counted a few times. This rearrangement joins TRBV7-9 to TRBJ2-7; a possible D gene is TRBD1 (6 bases). The CDR3 contains 13 residues. V lost 1 base, J lost 6 bases, and 10 bases lay in between. Looked up from germline, CDR1 is SEHNR and CDR2 is FQNEAQ (reference sequence). The CDR3 nucleotides read TGTGCCAGCAGCTTAGGGGTGGGGGCCGAGCAGTACTTC. The encoded protein is CASSLGVGAEQYF.

This clonotype turned up a few times. This chain uses TRBV11-2 with TRBJ1-1; 11 nucleotides line up with TRBD1. Germline V gene data show CDR1 as SGHAT and CDR2 as FQNNGV. The V segment lost 4 bases and the J segment 10 bases; nucleotides outside the gene matches: 8. The CDR3 runs 14 residues. DNA of the CDR3: TGTGCCAGCAGCTCTGCACCGGGACAGGGGGGAGCTTTCTTT. Residues: CASSSAPGQGGAFF.

This clonotype was seen only a few times. The CDR3 DNA is TGTGCCAGCAGCCAACTAGCGGGAGTGGGCGAGCAGTACTTC. It specifies CASSQLAGVGEQYF. The V gene is TRBV5-5, the J gene TRBJ2-7; 11 positions match TRBD2. The CDR3 contains 14 residues. Germline V gene sequence: CDR1 SGHKS, CDR2 YYEKEE (reference sequence). V trimming: 4 bases; J trimming: 6 bases; junction bases outside the gene matches: 6.

This clonotype came up a few times. The chain is built from TRBV20-1 and TRBJ1-2; 7 bases fit TRBD1. In germline, CDR1 is DFQATT, CDR2 SNEGSKA (reference sequence). V shed 6 bases, J shed 2 bases, and the junction held 6 bases outside the gene matches. CDR3 length: 13 amino acids. Here the CDR3 reads CSAQGGQNYGYTF. In nucleotides, the CDR3 is TGCAGTGCCCAGGGGGGTCAAAACTATGGCTACACCTTC.

A single count supports this clonotype. The J gene is TRBJ2-7, the V gene TRBV12-3 or TRBV12-4; TRBD2 might be the D (6 bases). The CDR3 consists of 15 residues. V was shortened by 3 bases and J by 3 bases, with 15 bases between the two germline ends. The CDR3 loop reads CASSFPPTAGYEQYF. CDR3 bases: TGTGCCAGCAGTTTCCCACCGACAGCGGGCTACGAGCAGTACTTC.

The chain combines TRBV15 with TRBJ2-5; D unclear. This CDR3 has 13 amino acids. Germline values: CDR1 LNHNV, CDR2 YYDKDF (reference sequence). V was clipped by 1 base and J by 0 bases, with 3 bases between them. The CDR3 DNA reads as TGTGCCACCAGCAGAGCGTACCAAGAGACCCAGTACTTC. Translation gives CATSRAYQETQYF.

This clonotype has only a few counts. The V and J genes are TRBV20-1 and TRBJ2-1, with TRBD2 matching over 9 bases. This CDR3 spans 16 amino acids. With V trimmed by 4 bases and J by 8 bases, 15 bases remained unmatched. The germline V gene has CDR1 DFQATT and CDR2 SNEGSKA (reference sequence). The CDR3 loop is CSANPRGSGSVHEQFF. The CDR3 DNA is TGCAGTGCTAACCCGAGGGGTAGCGGGAGTGTACATGAGCAGTTCTTC.

This clonotype came up a few times. The rearrangement links TRBV27 to TRBJ1-1, with D perhaps TRBD1 (6 bases). The V and J ends lost 6 bases and 3 bases respectively, with 17 bases between them. CDR1 and CDR2 from the germline V gene are MNHEY and SMNVEV (reference sequence). The CDR3 loop spans 15 amino acids. Here the CDR3 DNA reads TGTGCCAGCAGGCCCAGGGGCGAGAGGGACACTGAAGCTTTCTTT. Residues: CASRPRGERDTEAFF.

The chain has TRBV5-1 and TRBJ1-4, with 8 bases that match TRBD1. CDR1 and CDR2 (germline): SGHRS, YFSETQ. The CDR3 contains 16 residues. V lost 2 bases to trimming and J lost 3 bases; unmatched junction nucleotides: 6. The CDR3 nucleotides read TGCGCCAGCAGCTTCGGCGACAGGGGATCTAATGAAAAACTGTTTTTT. Amino acid sequence: CASSFGDRGSNEKLFF. The full variable domain, completed using reference TRBV5-1 and TRBJ1-4, is KAGVTQTPRYLIKTRGQQVTLSCSPISGHRSVSWYQQTPGQGLQFLFEYFSETQRNKGNFPGRFSGRQFSNSRSEMNVSTLELGDSALYLCASSFGDRGSNEKLFFGSGTQLSVL.

In this sample, this clonotype turned up a few times. In nucleotides, the CDR3 is TGTGCCAGCAGTTCCCGGACATTCACCGGGGAGCTGTTTTTT. This encodes CASSSRTFTGELFF. The V call is TRBV6-5, the J call TRBJ2-2, with TRBD1 as a possible D gene (5 bases). Germline V gene data show CDR1 as MNHEY and CDR2 as SVGAGI. V was cut by 4 bases and J by 4 bases, with 10 bases left in between. The CDR3 has 14 residues.

The chain couples TRBV9 to TRBJ2-3; D might be TRBD1 (5 bases). The ends were cut back, 4 bases at V and 3 bases at J, with 21 bases in the middle. CDR3 length: 17 residues. Germline loops: CDR1 SGDLS, CDR2 YYNGEE. The CDR3 DNA reads TGTGCCAGCAGCAAAACCCAGGGATCACAAAGGACAGATACGCAGTATTTT. This translates into CASSKTQGSQRTDTQYF.

The V and J genes are TRBV11-2 and TRBJ2-5; either TRBD1 or TRBD2 may supply D (5 bases each). The germline CDR1 and CDR2 sequences are SGHAT and FQNNGV. Deletions cut 2 bases from V and 9 bases from J, with 16 bases between. This CDR3 is 14 amino acids long. This CDR3 is CASSLIVGERAQYF. CDR3 DNA: TGTGCCAGCAGCTTAATAGTGGGGGAAAGGGCCCAGTACTTC.

This clonotype was seen more than once but under ten times. The V gene is TRBV7-9, the J gene TRBJ2-5, with unresolved D. The CDR3 runs 13 residues. Germline CDR1 reads SEHNR; CDR2 reads FQNEAQ (reference sequence). The V end lost 3 bases, the J end lost 5 bases, and 10 bases lay between the germline ends. CDR3 sequence reads: CASSLSRLETQYF. CDR3 DNA sequence: TGTGCCAGCAGCTTGAGTCGATTGGAGACCCAGTACTTC.

The V and J genes are TRBV7-9 and TRBJ1-3; D may be TRBD1 (6 bases). In germline, CDR1 is SEHNR, CDR2 FQNEAQ (reference sequence). The germline V and J ends were trimmed by 5 bases and 0 bases, with 17 bases remaining between them. The length of the CDR3 is 17 residues. CDR3 residues: CASSIRGGGVSGNTIYF. The CDR3 coding sequence is TGTGCCAGCAGCATCCGAGGGGGGGGTGTCTCTGGAAACACCATATATTTT.

This clonotype was detected a few times. The rearrangement uses TRBV12-3 or TRBV12-4 and TRBJ2-3, with unresolved D. Trimming stripped 6 bases from V and 2 bases from J, with 9 bases between. The CDR3 consists of 13 residues. Written as DNA, the CDR3 is TGTGCCAGCAGCAGCGCGCCCACAGATACGCAGTATTTT. Its translation is CASSSAPTDTQYF.

This sequence joins TRBV4-3 and TRBJ2-5; either TRBD1 or TRBD2 may fit D (5 bases each). Trimming stripped 0 bases from V and 2 bases from J, with 13 bases between. Germline-derived CDR1 and CDR2 are LGHNA and YSLEER. The CDR3 contains 16 residues. As DNA, the CDR3 is TGCGCCAGCAGCCAAGATGGGCAGGGACCTCAAGAGACCCAGTACTTC. The encoded protein is CASSQDGQGPQETQYF.

J is TRBJ2-3 and V is TRBV18, with 13 bases aligning to TRBD2. Trimming at V came to 2 bases and at J to 1 base, leaving 6 bases not matched to a gene. This CDR3 has 18 residues. Looked up from germline, CDR1 is KGHSH and CDR2 is LQKENI. The CDR3 DNA follows: TGTGCCAGCTCACCAACTGGACTAGCGGGAGTGGGCACAGATACGCAGTATTTT. It is translated as CASSPTGLAGVGTDTQYF. Complete variable domain (other parts from reference TRBV18 and TRBJ2-3): NAGVMQNPRHLVRRRGQEARLRCSPMKGHSHVYWYRQLPEEGLKFMVYLQKENIIDESGMPKERFSAEFPKEGPSILRIQQVVRGDSAAYFCASSPTGLAGVGTDTQYFGPGTRLTVL.

In this sample, this clonotype turned up a few times. V gene TRBV4-1 combines with J gene TRBJ2-2; D perhaps matches TRBD1 (6 bases). Trimming pared 3 bases from V and 9 bases from J, leaving 14 bases between. There are 14 residues in the CDR3. Looked up from germline, CDR1 is MGHRA and CDR2 is YSYEKL. The CDR3 DNA is TGCGCCAGCAGCCATCTTACAGGGCTTTGGGAGCTGTTTTTT. It translates to CASSHLTGLWELFF.

This clonotype occurred a few times. J is TRBJ2-7 and V is TRBV10-3, with D perhaps TRBD1 (5 bases). CDR1 ENHRY and CDR2 SYGVKD come from the germline V gene. Trimming cost V 10 bases and J 2 bases, with 9 bases left between them. CDR3 size: 11 residues. CDR3 nucleotide sequence: TGTGCCACCAGGGTGACCTACGAGCAGTACTTC. Its protein product is CATRVTYEQYF.

The chain combines TRBV6-2 or TRBV6-3 with TRBJ2-7, with D possibly TRBD2 on 6 matching bases. Germline V lookup: CDR1 MNHEY, CDR2 SVGEGT. V was trimmed by 7 bases and J by 3 bases, leaving 19 bases between them. This CDR3 contains 15 residues. CDR3 sequence: CASIHPSAKFYEQYF. CDR3 sequence (DNA): TGTGCCAGCATCCACCCTAGCGCTAAATTCTACGAGCAGTACTTC.

This clonotype was found a few times. This rearrangement joins TRBV9 to TRBJ1-2; 7 bases match TRBD1. V was pared by 0 bases and J by 3 bases, with 5 bases of the junction left unmatched. The CDR3 extends over 15 amino acids. Germline CDR1 reads SGDLS; CDR2 reads YYNGEE. CDR3 DNA sequence: TGTGCCAGCAGCGTAGTCGCAACAGGGGACTATGGCTACACCTTC. It codes for CASSVVATGDYGYTF. The variable domain in full, completed from reference TRBV9 and TRBJ1-2, reads DSGVTQTPKHLITATGQRVTLRCSPRSGDLSVYWYQQSLDQGLQFLIQYYNGEERAKGNILERFSAQQFPDLHSELNLSSLELGDSALYFCASSVVATGDYGYTFGSGTRLTVV.

This clonotype was picked up a small number of times. The gene calls are TRBV23-1 and TRBJ2-1, with D possibly being TRBD1 or TRBD2 (5 bases each). TRBV23-1 carries the ORF label, with uncertain function. This CDR3 contains 15 residues. V was shortened by 9 bases and J by 2 bases, with 17 bases between the two germline ends. The CDR3 bases are TGCGCCAGTCCACCGGGGCCGCATCCCTACAATGAGCAGTTCTTC. Translated: CASPPGPHPYNEQFF.

This clonotype showed up just a few times. The chain employs TRBV6-2 or TRBV6-3 and TRBJ2-7; tentative D call: TRBD2 (5 bases). Trimming stripped 2 bases from V and 6 bases from J, with 20 bases between. CDR1 MNHEY and CDR2 SVGEGT come from the germline V gene. This CDR3 comprises 16 residues. The CDR3 loop is CASSYPESQMRVEQYF. The CDR3 DNA follows: TGTGCCAGCAGTTACCCCGAGTCCCAAATGAGGGTCGAGCAGTACTTC.